This T cell receptor (beta chain) was retrieved from a study of regulatory T cells in long-lasting Graves disease. General observations from the study: Newly diagnosed disease favored TRBV20-1 and TRBJ2-1 over persistent disease. Newly diagnosed patients shared around 910 public clonotypes; persistent patients shared more than 2,500.

The sample's time point: persistent/refractory GD, antithyroid drugs over 5 years with positive TRAb. PBMCs were the source of the RNA used for TCR sequencing. Diagnosing Graves' disease relied on the American Thyroid Association guidelines. Details on this clonotype: Its antigen is not known. An end of the junction does not agree with germline; a read error may underlie this.

Germline V gene sequence: CDR1 SGHTA, CDR2 FQGNSA. This CDR3 is 15 amino acids long. Arm-PCR with iRepertoire HTBI primers amplified the CDR3 regions for these TCR beta libraries. TCRdb processed the multiplex PCR reads anew with MiXCR; each CDR3 protein has one entry. The repertoire holds around 450,000 distinct CDR3 sequences, with roughly 21% as singletons. The receptor was isolated from a female donor with Graves disease. The sequencing here drew on peripheral blood mononuclear cells (PBMCs), taken when the disease was refractory, from a patient treated with antithyroid drugs. The chain links TRBV7-2 to TRBJ2-4, with 8 bases fitting TRBD2. Here the CDR3 DNA reads TGTGCCAGCAGCGTAGCGGGGAAAGCCAAAAACATTCAGTACTTC. It specifies CASSVAGKAKNIQYF.